This T cell receptor beta chain was observed in a study of response to subunit inactivated influenza vaccine. Study findings and constraints: The study's authors posited that every seasonal influenza vaccination enlists few new T cells.

TCRdb processed the RT-PCR reads anew with MiXCR; each CDR3 protein has one entry. The data hold roughly 190,000 distinct CDR3 sequences, with over 13% observed a single time. This clonotype showed up just a few times. Its antigen is still unknown. This receptor was obtained from a man aged 50-59 years who received an inactivated influenza vaccine. The material sequenced was CD8+ T cells sorted from PBMCs, taken less than 6 days after vaccination.

The CDR3 reads CAISVEGPSSYNEQFF. The CDR3 DNA follows: TGTGCCATCAGTGTGGAGGGCCCGAGCTCCTACAATGAGCAGTTCTTC. The gene calls are TRBV10-3 and TRBJ2-1, with TRBD2 as a possible D gene (6 bases). Germline values: CDR1 ENHRY, CDR2 SYGVKD. The CDR3 loop spans 16 amino acids. V lost 4 bases and J 0 bases, leaving 13 bases between the germline ends.